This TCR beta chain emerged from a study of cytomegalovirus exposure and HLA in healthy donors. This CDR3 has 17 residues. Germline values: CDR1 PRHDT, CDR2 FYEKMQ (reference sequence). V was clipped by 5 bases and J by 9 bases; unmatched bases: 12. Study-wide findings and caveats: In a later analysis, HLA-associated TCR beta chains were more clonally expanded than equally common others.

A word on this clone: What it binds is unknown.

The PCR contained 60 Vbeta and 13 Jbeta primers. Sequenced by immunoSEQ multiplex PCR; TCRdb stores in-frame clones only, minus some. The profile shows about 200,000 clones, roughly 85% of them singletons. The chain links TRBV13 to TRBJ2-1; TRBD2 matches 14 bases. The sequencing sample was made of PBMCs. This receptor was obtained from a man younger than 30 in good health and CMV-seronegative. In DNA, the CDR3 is TGTGCCAGCAGCGTTAGCCGACTAGCGGGAGGGCCGGGTGAGCAGTTCTTC. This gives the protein CASSVSRLAGGPGEQFF.